Listed below are T cell receptor beta chains from one sample, sequenced in a study of cytomegalovirus exposure and HLA in healthy donors. Generated by immunoSEQ multiplex PCR, the TCRdb table keeps only in-frame clones and is missing some. In the table there are roughly 150,000 clones, around 75% of which are singletons. Sequenced sample: PBMCs. The receptor source for this set is a male donor in good health and CMV-seronegative. Both conserved end residues are part of each CDR3. D genes are given only for firm matches. The size field is filled for only some rows; it gives once, few, many or a size class.

TRBV7-8	-	-	TRBJ1-1	TGTGCCAGCAGCTTCGACAGGACGAACACTGAAGCTTTCTTT	CASSFDRTNTEAFF
TRBV5-1	TRBD2	-	TRBJ2-5	TGCGCCAGCAGCTATATAGCGGGGCCCCAAGAGACCCAGTACTTC	CASSYIAGPQETQYF
TRBV7-8	TRBD2	-	TRBJ2-1	TGTGCCAGCAGCTTAGATGGCGGCGGGGGGGCCTTGTTCTTC	CASSLDGGGGALFF
TRBV7-8	TRBD1	-	TRBJ1-1	TGTGCCAGCAGCCCGCCTTGGGGACAGGGGGAGATGAACACTGAAGCTTTCTTT	CASSPPWGQGEMNTEAFF
TRBV5-1	-	-	TRBJ2-3	TGCGCCAGCACCCTCGTAGGGGGTAAGGCAGATACGCAGTATTTT	CASTLVGGKADTQYF
TRBV5-8	TRBD1	few	TRBJ1-4	TGTGCCAGCAGCCGTGGACAGGCCAACAATGAAAAACTGTTTTTT	CASSRGQANNEKLFF
TRBV18	-	-	TRBJ1-5	TGTGCCAGCTCACCAGCGGGTTTGAGGGATCAGCCCCAGCATTTT	CASSPAGLRDQPQHF
TRBV5-1	-	-	TRBJ1-1	TGCGCCAGCAGCCAGGCCAGCTTGAACACTGAAGCTTTCTTT	CASSQASLNTEAFF
TRBV7-9	-	once	TRBJ1-1	TGTGCCAGCAGCTTAGCGCTAAGGGGGAAACAACACCCGGCTTTCTTT	CASSLALRGKQHPAFF
TRBV6-1	TRBD1	once	TRBJ1-1	TGTGCCAGCAGTGAAGAATACGGGACAGGACCGACTGAAGCTTTCTTT	CASSEEYGTGPTEAFF
TRBV11-2	-	-	TRBJ1-1	TGTGCCAGCAGCCCCGGGAGTTTCACTGAAGCTTTCTTT	CASSPGSFTEAFF
TRBV6-6	-	-	TRBJ1-1	TGTGCCAGCAGTTACTCGGCGACAGCTAGGGCTGAAGCTTTCTTT	CASSYSATARAEAFF
TRBV4-1	TRBD2	-	TRBJ2-7	TGCGCCAGCAGCCAAGGGGAGCAAATAGCGGGGGGGTTCTACGAGCAGTACTTC	CASSQGEQIAGGFYEQYF
TRBV9	-	-	TRBJ1-5	TGTGCCAGCAGTGAACAGGGCTACAATCAGCCCCAGCATTTT	CASSEQGYNQPQHF
TRBV27	-	-	TRBJ1-1	TGTGCCAGCAGCCCCGGGGTAACTATCGCTGAAGCTTTCTTT	CASSPGVTIAEAFF
TRBV5-1	-	-	TRBJ2-7	TGCGCCAGCAGCCCCCGGCAGGGGAGTCACGAGCAGTACTTC	CASSPRQGSHEQYF
TRBV19	TRBD1	-	TRBJ2-2	TGTGCCAGTAGTATAGGACAGGGGGCACGGGCCACCGGGGAGCTGTTTTTT	CASSIGQGARATGELFF
TRBV5-4	TRBD1	-	TRBJ2-3	TGTGCCAGCAGCCCAGGACAGGCAGTGGGCACAGATACGCAGTATTTT	CASSPGQAVGTDTQYF
TRBV19	-	-	TRBJ2-2	TGTGCCAGTAGTGACCGTCCAGGGGAGAACACCGGGGAGCTGTTTTTT	CASSDRPGENTGELFF
TRBV6-6	-	-	TRBJ2-2	TGTGCCAGCAGCTGGTGGGCAGGACAAACCGGGGAGCTGTTTTTT	CASSWWAGQTGELFF
TRBV5-4	-	-	TRBJ2-7	TGTGCCAGCAGCTTGAGAGACGAGCAGTACTTC	CASSLRDEQYF
TRBV9	-	-	TRBJ2-1	TGTGCCAGCAGCGTAGGGCAGGGGTACAATGAGCAGTTCTTC	CASSVGQGYNEQFF
TRBV6-1	-	few	TRBJ1-2	TGTGCCAGCAGCCGGGTCTCCCGGATGGGCTATGGCTACACCTTC	CASSRVSRMGYGYTF
TRBV27	-	-	TRBJ1-1	TGTGCCAGCAGCACTCCCGGGACAGAAGCTTTCTTT	CASSTPGTEAFF
TRBV5-1	TRBD1	-	TRBJ2-7	TGCGCCAGCAGCTCCCACAGGGGCACATACGAGCAGTACTTC	CASSSHRGTYEQYF
TRBV5-1	TRBD1	-	TRBJ2-7	TGCGCCAGCGGTTGGACTCCGGGACAGGGTCTCTACGAGCAGTACTTC	CASGWTPGQGLYEQYF
TRBV4-1	-	few	TRBJ2-3	TGCGCCAGCAGCCAAGTTGACATCCGCACAGATACGCAGTATTTT	CASSQVDIRTDTQYF
TRBV11-3	-	-	TRBJ2-7	TGTGCCAGCAGCGACGGGGACTACGAGCAGTACTTC	CASSDGDYEQYF
TRBV7-2	TRBD2	-	TRBJ2-3	TGTGCCAGCAGCTTGGCAGCGACTAGCGGATCCCGACAGACAGATACGCAGTATTTT	CASSLAATSGSRQTDTQYF
TRBV2	-	once	TRBJ2-7	TGTGCCAGCAGGTGGGAGTCCTACGAGCAGTACTTC	CASRWESYEQYF
TRBV9	-	-	TRBJ1-1	TGTGCCAGCAGCGCCCAGGTGATGAACACTGAAGCTTTCTTT	CASSAQVMNTEAFF
TRBV18	TRBD1	-	TRBJ2-7	TGTGCCAGCTCACCACTGGGACAGGGATCCTACGAGCAGTACTTC	CASSPLGQGSYEQYF
TRBV30	-	-	TRBJ1-1	TGTGCCTGGACCGGGACACTGAACACTGAAGCTTTCTTT	CAWTGTLNTEAFF
TRBV29-1	TRBD1	-	TRBJ2-3	TGCAGCGCAGAGACAGGGAACACAGATACGCAGTATTTT	CSAETGNTDTQYF
TRBV29-1	TRBD1	-	TRBJ2-5	TGCAGCGTTACGGGACAGGGGTATGAGACCCAGTACTTC	CSVTGQGYETQYF